Listed here are 13 T cell receptor beta chains from one sample, sequenced in a study of T cell responses to AZD1222 COVID-19 vaccine. Assay used: immunoSEQ multiplex PCR; TCRdb lists only in-frame clones, some missing. The sample includes about 120,000 clones, 90% to 95% seen only once; the top ten take about 3%. The specimen comprised peripheral blood, sampled on day 0 of AZD1222 vaccination. The receptors come from an adult in good health.

V usage is TRBV6-4 and J usage is TRBJ2-2; tentative D call: TRBD2 (6 bases). Trimming cost V 1 base and J 7 bases, with 7 bases left between them. The CDR3 length is 13 residues. Germline V lookup: CDR1 MRHNA, CDR2 SNTAGT. The CDR3 bases are TGTGCCAGCAGTGACTGGCGGGGCGGGGAGCTGTTTTTT. It codes for CASSDWRGGELFF.

The chain carries TRBV30 and TRBJ1-2, with D possibly matching TRBD1 (5 bases). Germline lookup yields CDR1 GTSNPN and CDR2 SVGIG (reference sequence). Deletions cut 5 bases from V and 4 bases from J, with 14 bases between. This CDR3 has 13 amino acids. The CDR3 here is CAWAGRAAYGYTF. CDR3 DNA sequence: TGTGCCTGGGCAGGGCGAGCCGCCTATGGCTACACCTTC. The full variable domain, in which reference TRBV30 and TRBJ1-2 provide the parts outside the CDR3, is SQTIHQWPATLVQPVGSPLSLECTVEGTSNPNLYWYRQAAGRGLQLLFYSVGIGQISSEVPQNLSASRPQDRQFILSSKKLLLSDSGFYLCAWAGRAAYGYTFGSGTRLTVV.

This chain links TRBV10-3 with TRBJ1-6; tentative D call: TRBD1 (6 bases). This CDR3 is built from 17 residues. Per the germline V gene, CDR1 is ENHRY and CDR2 is SYGVKD. The germline V and J ends were trimmed by 6 bases and 0 bases, with 15 bases remaining between them. CDR3 DNA: TGTGCCATCAGAGGGGACACTCGAAGCTCCTATAATTCACCCCTCCACTTT. Protein: CAIRGDTRSSYNSPLHF.

The V and J genes are TRBV19 and TRBJ1-5; D is unresolved. The V end lost 3 bases, the J end lost 0 bases, and 9 bases lay between the germline ends. Germline V gene sequence: CDR1 LNHDA, CDR2 SQIVND (reference sequence). There are 15 residues in the CDR3. The CDR3 here is CASSIGGNSNQPQHF. In DNA form, the CDR3 reads TGTGCCAGTAGTATCGGAGGGAATAGCAATCAGCCCCAGCATTTT.

J is TRBJ2-7 and V is TRBV5-1; 7 bases align to TRBD2. V dropped 4 bases and J dropped 5; count of bases not matched to a gene: 6. CDR1 is SGHRS and CDR2 is YFSETQ in the germline V gene. The CDR3 has 13 residues. Here the CDR3 reads CASSPYGTNEQYF. The CDR3 nucleotides are TGCGCCAGCAGCCCCTACGGGACTAACGAGCAGTACTTC. Drawing the rest from reference TRBV5-1 and TRBJ2-7, the complete variable domain is KAGVTQTPRYLIKTRGQQVTLSCSPISGHRSVSWYQQTPGQGLQFLFEYFSETQRNKGNFPGRFSGRQFSNSRSEMNVSTLELGDSALYLCASSPYGTNEQYFGPGTRLTVT.

This chain links TRBV30 with TRBJ2-2, with D perhaps being TRBD1 or TRBD2 (5 bases each). V was trimmed by 0 bases and J by 7 bases, leaving 9 bases between them. Germline assignment: CDR1 GTSNPN and CDR2 SVGIG (reference sequence). The CDR3 length is 13 residues. The CDR3 DNA follows: TGTGCCTGGAGTGTAAGGGACGGCGGGGAGCTGTTTTTT. Translation: CAWSVRDGGELFF.

The genes are TRBV11-3 and TRBJ1-3; D gene unclear. V was clipped by 5 bases and J by 3 bases, with 14 bases between them. Germline loops: CDR1 SGHNT, CDR2 YENEEA. The CDR3 extends over 15 amino acids. CDR3 sequence: CASSPDRGYGNTIYF. The DNA of the CDR3 is TGTGCCAGCAGCCCAGATCGGGGATATGGAAACACCATATATTTT. Variable domain in full (rest from reference TRBV11-3 and TRBJ1-3): EAGVVQSPRYKIIEKKQPVAFWCNPISGHNTLYWYLQNLGQGPELLIRYENEEAVDDSQLPKDRFSAERLKGVDSTLKIQPAELGDSAVYLCASSPDRGYGNTIYFGEGSWLTVV.

The J gene is TRBJ2-3, the V gene TRBV19; TRBD2 is a possible D gene (5 bases). Trimming stripped 4 bases from V and 4 bases from J, with 27 bases between. The CDR3 length is 19 residues. Germline CDR1 and CDR2: LNHDA and SQIVND (reference sequence). CDR3 nucleotides: TGTGCCAGTAGTAAAAACCCAGCCTCCGGGATAAATTTGGCAGATACGCAGTATTTT. Its protein is CASSKNPASGINLADTQYF.

This chain uses TRBV2 with TRBJ2-7; D may be TRBD2 (5 bases). Germline V lookup: CDR1 SNHLY, CDR2 FYNNEI. This CDR3 contains 15 residues. V gave up 1 base and J gave up 0 bases, with 10 bases separating them. CDR3 region: CASSEGTHLSYEQYF. CDR3 coding DNA: TGTGCCAGCAGTGAAGGGACTCACCTCTCCTACGAGCAGTACTTC.

This clone was seen only a few times. This chain joins TRBV10-3 and TRBJ1-1; D ambiguous. The germline CDR1 and CDR2 sequences are ENHRY and SYGVKD. The CDR3 consists of 13 residues. Trimming removed 8 bases at V and 3 bases at J, with 13 bases between. The CDR3 is CAIGVREDTEAFF. The CDR3, as DNA: TGTGCCATCGGGGTGCGGGAGGACACTGAAGCTTTCTTT.

The chain is built from TRBV5-4 and TRBJ1-2; TRBD1 is a possible D gene (6 bases). The CDR3 loop spans 15 amino acids. V was shortened by 3 bases and J by 3 bases, with 15 bases between the two germline ends. CDR1 is SGHNT and CDR2 is YYREEE in the germline V gene (reference sequence). CDR3 sequence: CASSWSLRGDYGYTF. In nucleotides, the CDR3 is TGTGCCAGCAGCTGGAGCCTCAGGGGAGACTATGGCTACACCTTC.

The chain uses TRBV7-9 and TRBJ2-1, with 9 nucleotides matching TRBD1. V lost 3 bases, J lost 13 bases, and 4 bases stayed unmatched. Germline V gene data show CDR1 as SEHNR and CDR2 as FQNEAQ (reference sequence). This CDR3 comprises 12 residues. The CDR3 sequence is CASSLGQGLQFF. CDR3 DNA: TGTGCCAGCAGCTTGGGACAGGGACTACAGTTCTTC.

This chain joins TRBV4-2 and TRBJ1-1; TRBD1 agrees at 9 bases. Germline loops: CDR1 LGHNA, CDR2 YNFKEQ. CDR3 length equals 19 residues. After removal of 0 bases from V and 6 bases from J, the junction contained 17 bases not matched to a gene. For the CDR3, the DNA is TGTGCCAGCAGCCAAGATCAATTCCCCCCTACAGGGGGCTTGCCTGAAGCTTTCTTT. It translates to CASSQDQFPPTGGLPEAFF.